These 9 T cell receptor beta chains originate from one sample sequenced in a study of vaccination effects on CD4 cells after COVID-19. For these TCRs, the target antigens are not known. Culturing for around ten days preceded CD4+ T cell isolation. All study participants received two doses of BNT162b2 or mRNA-1273 vaccine. Produced via immunoSEQ multiplex PCR; TCRdb's table is partial and in-frame only. This table has some 30,000 clones, 74% appearing once. Material: CD4+ T cells from PBMCs cultured without peptide, obtained after COVID-19 vaccination. These receptors originate from a human donor who received a COVID-19 vaccine.

V gene TRBV20-1 combines with J gene TRBJ1-1; D unclear. The CDR3 totals 13 residues. Per the germline V gene, CDR1 is DFQATT and CDR2 is SNEGSKA (reference sequence). V was trimmed by 3 bases and J by 1 base, leaving 9 bases between them. The CDR3 DNA is TGCAGTGCTAGTGGTTGGAGGAACACTGAAGCTTTCTTT. It encodes CSASGWRNTEAFF.

This chain joins TRBV30 and TRBJ2-6, with no clear D. Germline lookup yields CDR1 GTSNPN and CDR2 SVGIG (reference sequence). CDR3 length equals 14 residues. V was cut by 1 base and J by 6 bases, with 10 bases left in between. The CDR3 here is CAWSGQWEANVLTF. The CDR3 bases are TGTGCCTGGAGTGGGCAGTGGGAGGCCAACGTCCTGACTTTC.

The chain links TRBV27 to TRBJ2-1; 9 bases match TRBD1. The CDR3 length is 16 residues. CDR1 and CDR2 from the germline V gene are MNHEY and SMNVEV (reference sequence). Trimming removed 6 bases from V and 12 bases from J; junction bases left unmatched: 18. CDR3: CASSSPRGQGRERQFF. DNA for the CDR3: TGTGCCAGCAGCTCCCCTCGGGGACAGGGACGGGAAAGGCAGTTCTTC.

The rearrangement joins TRBV5-4 to TRBJ1-2; D is uncertain. Germline loops: CDR1 SGHNT, CDR2 YYREEE (reference sequence). V was clipped by 0 bases and J by 7 bases, with 7 bases between them. There are 12 residues in the CDR3. The CDR3 sequence: CASSLDAVGYTF. CDR3 DNA sequence: TGTGCCAGCAGCTTGGACGCGGTTGGCTACACCTTC. Drawing the rest from reference TRBV5-4 and TRBJ1-2, the complete variable domain is ETGVTQSPTHLIKTRGQQVTLRCSSQSGHNTVSWYQQALGQGPQFIFQYYREEENGRGNFPPRFSGLQFPNYSSELNVNALELDDSALYLCASSLDAVGYTFGSGTRLTVV.

J is TRBJ2-2 and V is TRBV18; no firm D call. With 6 bases removed from V and 4 bases from J, the gap between germline ends came to 6 bases. The CDR3 consists of 12 residues. Germline V gives CDR1 KGHSH, CDR2 LQKENI. CDR3 region: CASSPPTGELFF. DNA for the CDR3: TGTGCCAGCTCCCCCCCCACCGGGGAGCTGTTTTTT.

The chain joins TRBV6-5 to TRBJ1-5; tentative D call: TRBD1 (6 bases). Germline V gene lookup returns CDR1 MNHEY and CDR2 SVGAGI. Trimming pared 5 bases from V and 7 bases from J, leaving 12 bases between. There are 13 residues in the CDR3. Here the CDR3 reads CASSPGAWQPQHF. The CDR3 DNA reads as TGTGCCAGCAGTCCGGGGGCATGGCAGCCCCAGCATTTT.

The CDR3 sequence: CASRPDSSYNSPLHF. The CDR3 nucleotides are TGTGCCAGCAGGCCTGACAGCTCCTATAATTCACCCCTCCACTTT. The chain links TRBV6-5 to TRBJ1-6; weak D call: TRBD1 (5 bases). The V and J ends lost 6 bases and 0 bases respectively, with 9 bases between them. Germline assignment: CDR1 MNHEY and CDR2 SVGAGI. The CDR3 sequence is 15 residues long.

This chain joins TRBV10-3 and TRBJ1-4, with 8 positions matching TRBD1. V lost 5 bases, J lost 4 bases, and 3 bases stayed unmatched. The CDR3 totals 14 residues. The germline V gene has CDR1 ENHRY and CDR2 SYGVKD. CDR3 coding DNA: TGTGCCATCAGTCAGGACAGGGTTAATGAAAAACTGTTTTTT. Its protein product is CAISQDRVNEKLFF.

This clone was seen once. V gene TRBV6-5 combines with J gene TRBJ2-1; D is perhaps TRBD2 (5 bases). This CDR3 spans 14 amino acids. V was shortened by 4 bases and J by 1 base, with 8 bases between the two germline ends. Germline CDR1 MNHEY, CDR2 SVGAGI. As DNA, the CDR3 is TGTGCCAGCAGTTCTAGCTCGTCCTACAATGAGCAGTTCTTC. Translated, it gives CASSSSSSYNEQFF.